This TCR beta chain stems from a study of siplizumab effects on memory and regulatory T cells. Study-wide points: Fewer alloreactive sequences mapped to unstimulated CD4+ memory cells under siplizumab. In unstimulated cells, naive T cells appeared more diverse than memory T cells and seemed major alloresponse contributors. Reactions containing siplizumab showed mappable alloreactive CD4+ clones averaging approximately 70% Treg-derived, versus around 25% in controls. Assignment of a naive or memory phenotype failed for roughly 75-96% of the proliferating CD4+ or CD8+ clones.

The V and J ends lost 2 bases and 5 bases respectively, with 15 bases between them. This CDR3 spans 15 amino acids. Germline CDR1 is MNHEY and CDR2 is SMNVEV (reference sequence). This clone was recorded once. Its antigen remains unidentified. Sequencing was performed with immunoSEQ multiplex PCR; in TCRdb, only in-frame clones are kept and a portion is missing. Here the sample spans 92,000 or so clones, 70% to 90% being singletons. This sequence joins TRBV27 and TRBJ1-1, with D perhaps matching TRBD1 (5 bases). Source material: CD4+ T cells sorted from blood. The sequence was collected from a human donor in good health. The CDR3 loop reads CASSLSPGGRTEAFF. The CDR3 nucleotides read TGTGCCAGCAGTTTAAGCCCGGGGGGACGAACTGAAGCTTTCTTT.